Each of the 15 T cell receptor beta chains below was sequenced from the same sample in a study of CD8 T cells in Susac syndrome. With random hexamers, roughly 0.45 to 1 ug RNA was reverse transcribed. Using its own MiXCR run on the immunoSEQ multiplex PCR reads, TCRdb lists one record per CDR3 protein. The sample has fewer than 350,000 distinct CDR3 sequences, about 88% seen once; the top ten hold approximately 0.18%. Specimen: CD8+ T cells from PBMCs. These receptors were obtained from a human donor with multiple sclerosis.

The V call is TRBV25-1, the J call TRBJ2-3, with TRBD2 as a possible D gene (5 bases). V was pared by 1 base and J by 6 bases, with 14 bases between. Per the germline V gene, CDR1 is MGHDK and CDR2 is SYGVNS. The CDR3 is 15 residues long. The CDR3 DNA reads as TGTGCCAGCAGTGAATCGCCGGGGTGGCTGGATACGCAGTATTTT. Its translation: CASSESPGWLDTQYF. Variable domain in full (rest from reference TRBV25-1 and TRBJ2-3): EADIYQTPRYLVIGTGKKITLECSQTMGHDKMYWYQQDPGMELHLIHYSYGVNSTEKGDLSSESTVSRIRTEHFPLTLESARPSHTSQYLCASSESPGWLDTQYFGPGTRLTVL.

The chain joins TRBV19 to TRBJ2-7; 7 bases match TRBD1. The CDR3 is 13 amino acids. The germline V gene has CDR1 LNHDA and CDR2 SQIVND (reference sequence). V was clipped by 7 bases and J by 3 bases; unmatched bases: 6. The DNA of the CDR3 is TGTGCCAGTAAAGGGACAGAGAACTACGAGCAGTACTTC. Translated, it gives CASKGTENYEQYF.

The chain has TRBV9 and TRBJ2-5, with 8 nucleotides matching TRBD1. In germline, CDR1 is SGDLS, CDR2 YYNGEE. The CDR3 covers 15 residues. V lost 3 bases and J lost 5; bases outside the gene matches: 9. This chain's CDR3 is CASSEYGQGGETQYF. CDR3 sequence (DNA): TGTGCCAGCAGCGAATATGGACAGGGCGGTGAGACCCAGTACTTC.

This chain connects TRBV4-2 to TRBJ2-1; either TRBD1 or TRBD2 may fit D (7 bases each). The CDR3 runs 18 residues. CDR1 and CDR2 from the germline V gene are LGHNA and YNFKEQ. Trimming cost V 1 base and J 7 bases, with 23 bases left between them. The CDR3 DNA reads TGTGCCAGCAGCCAAGTCCCACGCCGACTAGCAGGGGGGAATGAGCAGTTCTTC. Residues: CASSQVPRRLAGGNEQFF.

V and J are TRBV28 and TRBJ2-7; possibly TRBD1 or TRBD2 for D (5 bases each). The CDR3 is 14 residues long. V lost 2 bases and J 2 bases, leaving 10 bases between the germline ends. CDR1 is MDHEN, CDR2 SYDVKM, per germline. The CDR3 here is CASSLLRGPYEQYF. CDR3 coding DNA: TGTGCCAGCAGTTTACTCCGGGGCCCCTACGAGCAGTACTTC.

The gene calls are TRBV4-1 and TRBJ2-4; no clear D. CDR1 and CDR2 (germline): MGHRA, YSYEKL. Deletions cut 1 base from V and 0 bases from J, with 16 bases between. The CDR3 runs 18 residues. This chain's CDR3 is CASSQAIVGFLAKNIQYF. The CDR3 coding sequence is TGCGCCAGCAGCCAAGCTATCGTGGGGTTCCTAGCCAAAAACATTCAGTACTTC.

The chain combines TRBV6-1 with TRBJ2-7; D uncertain. The V end lost 10 bases, the J end lost 1 base, and 20 bases lay between the germline ends. There are 15 residues in the CDR3. CDR1 MNHNS and CDR2 SASEGT come from the germline V gene. The CDR3 is CATIFTPSPSYEQYF. The CDR3, as DNA: TGTGCCACCATCTTCACCCCCTCGCCATCCTACGAGCAGTACTTC.

The gene calls are TRBV20-1 and TRBJ2-2; no firm D call. V was pared by 8 bases and J by 0 bases, with 16 bases between. The CDR3 has 15 residues. In germline, CDR1 is DFQATT, CDR2 SNEGSKA (reference sequence). The CDR3 protein is CSPQATGPNTGELFF. CDR3 coding DNA: TGCAGTCCCCAGGCGACCGGGCCGAACACCGGGGAGCTGTTTTTT.

The chain employs TRBV12-3 or TRBV12-4 and TRBJ2-3, with D possibly TRBD2 on 5 matching bases. Trimming shortened V by 5 bases and J by 0 bases, and 6 bases separated the two germline ends. The CDR3 loop spans 13 amino acids. In nucleotides, the CDR3 is TGTGCCAGCAGTCGGGGAAGCACAGATACGCAGTATTTT. It specifies CASSRGSTDTQYF.

The chain uses TRBV20-1 and TRBJ2-2, with 10 positions matching TRBD1. Germline CDR1 is DFQATT and CDR2 is SNEGSKA (reference sequence). CDR3 length equals 16 residues. CDR3 loop: CGGTGDGHKVTGELFF. CDR3 in DNA: TGCGGTGGGACAGGGGATGGTCACAAAGTCACCGGGGAGCTGTTTTTT.

The chain combines TRBV13 with TRBJ2-2; D is ambiguous. CDR1 and CDR2 from the germline V gene are PRHDT and FYEKMQ (reference sequence). The CDR3 is made up of 13 amino acids. The ends were cut back, 6 bases at V and 1 base at J, with 6 bases in the middle. CDR3 coding DNA: TGTGCCAGCAGTACGGGGAACACCGGGGAGCTGTTTTTT. Translating gives CASSTGNTGELFF.

The gene calls are TRBV28 and TRBJ2-3; the D gene is possibly TRBD2 (5 bases). Trimming shortened V by 4 bases and J by 0 bases, and 11 bases separated the two germline ends. Germline V gene sequence: CDR1 MDHEN, CDR2 SYDVKM. The CDR3 length is 15 residues. The CDR3 is CASSSRGSSTDTQYF. The CDR3 nucleotides read TGTGCCAGCAGTTCCCGGGGAAGTAGCACAGATACGCAGTATTTT.

The chain has TRBV12-3 or TRBV12-4 and TRBJ2-5; D possibly corresponds to TRBD1 (5 bases). Trimming took off 6 bases at V and 1 base at J, with 18 bases between the two ends. The CDR3 is 16 amino acids. The CDR3 DNA follows: TGTGCCAGCAGCTCCACTCATGCAGGGCCCCAAGAGACCCAGTACTTC. As protein: CASSSTHAGPQETQYF.

The chain joins TRBV6-6 to TRBJ2-7, with D perhaps being TRBD1 or TRBD2 (6 bases each). CDR1 is MNHNY and CDR2 is SVGAGI in the germline V gene (reference sequence). The CDR3 totals 15 residues. V was cut by 4 bases and J by 0 bases, with 13 bases left in between. CDR3 coding DNA: TGTGCCAGCAGTTTCCCCGAGGGGGGCTCCTACGAGCAGTACTTC. This gives the protein CASSFPEGGSYEQYF.

V gene TRBV27 combines with J gene TRBJ2-6, with D unresolved. Germline CDR1 is MNHEY and CDR2 is SMNVEV (reference sequence). The V and J ends lost 4 bases and 2 bases respectively, with 6 bases between them. This CDR3 has 14 amino acids. CDR3: CASSSPPGANVLTF. The CDR3 bases are TGTGCCAGCAGTTCCCCACCTGGGGCCAACGTCCTGACTTTC.